This is a list of T cell receptor beta chains from one sample in a study of cytomegalovirus exposure and HLA in healthy donors. Sequencing was performed with immunoSEQ multiplex PCR; in TCRdb, only in-frame clones are kept and a portion is missing. Here the sample spans around 140,000 clones, 75% to 85% being singletons. Sequencing was performed on PBMCs. The receptors come from a female donor in good health and CMV-seropositive. Both conserved end residues are part of each CDR3. D genes are given only for firm matches. A clone size is listed for some rows: how often the clone was seen (once, few, many), or a class if it is expanded.

size | J | D | V | DNA | CDR3
once | TRBJ2-3 | . | TRBV5-1 | TGCGCCAGCAGCTCGGTGAGGGGGGGGTCGGCAGATACGCAGTATTTT | CASSSVRGGSADTQYF
. | TRBJ2-5 | TRBD2 | TRBV5-1 | TGCGCCAGCAGCTTGCTAGCCGGGGAGGGTAAGGCCCAGTACTTC | CASSLLAGEGKAQYF
. | TRBJ1-4 | . | TRBV5-1 | TGCGCCAGCAGTAGACAGGCAGCGAATGAAAAACTGTTTTTT | CASSRQAANEKLFF
. | TRBJ2-7 | TRBD1 | TRBV6-1 | TGTGCCCGCGCAAAGGACAGGGAGGACGAGCAGTACTTC | CARAKDREDEQYF
few | TRBJ1-1 | . | TRBV29-1 | TGCAGCGTTGACAGGGCAGGGGCTGAAGCTTTCTTT | CSVDRAGAEAFF
. | TRBJ1-1 | TRBD1 | TRBV6-6 | TGTGCCAGCAGCCCGAAGGGGGCTTTAACTGAAGCTTTCTTT | CASSPKGALTEAFF
. | TRBJ1-2 | . | TRBV28 | TGTGCCAGCAGTCAGATTAACTATGGCTACACCTTC | CASSQINYGYTF
once | TRBJ2-2 | TRBD2 | TRBV12-5 | TGTGCTAGTGGTTTGGTAAGGACTAGCGGGGGGAATCCCGGGGAGCTGTTTTTT | CASGLVRTSGGNPGELFF
. | TRBJ1-4 | TRBD1 | TRBV19 | TGTGCCAGTAGGGACAGGGATTCGGGTGAAAAACTGTTTTTT | CASRDRDSGEKLFF
once | TRBJ1-1 | TRBD1 | TRBV28 | TGTGCCACAACAACCGGGACAGAGGGTTTCTTT | CATTTGTEGFF
. | TRBJ2-5 | . | TRBV4-1 | TGCGCCAGCAGCCAAGATCTAGGGGCAGGGGAGACCCAGTACTTC | CASSQDLGAGETQYF
. | TRBJ2-2 | . | TRBV6-6 | TGTGCCAGTTGCGGGACAGAGAACACCGGGGAGCTGTTTTTT | CASCGTENTGELFF
. | TRBJ2-1 | . | TRBV7-3 | TGTGCCAGCGCAAGCGGTTCCTACAATGAGCAGTTCTTC | CASASGSYNEQFF
. | TRBJ1-5 | TRBD1 | TRBV19 | TGTGCCAGTAGTAGACAGGGGGGACAGCCCCAGCATTTT | CASSRQGGQPQHF
. | TRBJ2-7 | TRBD2 | TRBV5-1 | TGCGCCAGCAGCTTGGTGGGCGGGGGGGCGGACGAGCAGTACTTC | CASSLVGGGADEQYF
. | TRBJ2-7 | TRBD2 | TRBV2 | TGTGCCAGCAGTGAAGGACTAGCGGGTACCTACGAGCAGTACTTC | CASSEGLAGTYEQYF
. | TRBJ1-2 | TRBD1 | TRBV5-8 | TGTGCCAGCAGCCTACATACAGGGGGCTATGGCTACACCTTC | CASSLHTGGYGYTF
. | TRBJ2-7 | . | TRBV2 | TGTGCCAGCAGTGGGACAGATTACGAGCAGTACTTC | CASSGTDYEQYF
. | TRBJ1-6 | . | TRBV5-4 | TGTGCCAGCAGCCCAACCACAGGGATCGATTCACCCCTCCACTTT | CASSPTTGIDSPLHF
. | TRBJ1-2 | TRBD1 | TRBV5-1 | TGCGCCAGCAGCTCTATTCCAGGGGGCAGCTATGGCTACACCTTC | CASSSIPGGSYGYTF
. | TRBJ2-2 | TRBD2 | TRBV9 | TGTGCCAGCAGCCATCCCGGGCTAGCGGGTAACACCGGGGAGCTGTTTTTT | CASSHPGLAGNTGELFF
few | TRBJ2-5 | . | TRBV7-3 | TGTGCCAGCAGCGTATTGGCGGGGAGGTCAGAGACCCAGTACTTC | CASSVLAGRSETQYF
. | TRBJ2-1 | . | TRBV5-6 | TGTGCCAGCAGCCAGCAACGAACGAGACTAGATGATGAGCAGTTCTTC | CASSQQRTRLDDEQFF
. | TRBJ1-1 | . | TRBV18 | TGTGCCAGCTCACCATCCCCTACAGCGAACACTGAAGCTTTCTTT | CASSPSPTANTEAFF
. | TRBJ2-3 | TRBD2 | TRBV13 | TGTGCCAGCAGCTCCCGTCTAGCGGGAGGGACAGATACGCAGTATTTT | CASSSRLAGGTDTQYF
. | TRBJ2-3 | TRBD2 | TRBV7-2 | TGTGCCAGCAGCTTAGTTAGCGGGAACACAGATACGCAGTATTTT | CASSLVSGNTDTQYF
. | TRBJ1-1 | . | TRBV7-9 | TGTGCCAGCAGCTTACATGTCGGCGGTGAAGCTTTCTTT | CASSLHVGGEAFF
once | TRBJ1-2 | TRBD1 | TRBV6-6 | TGTGCCAGCAGTGACGTGACAGGGTTGGACGGCTACACCTTC | CASSDVTGLDGYTF
few | TRBJ2-1 | . | TRBV25-1 | TGTGCCAGCAGTGGCTCAGGGAATGAGCAGTTCTTC | CASSGSGNEQFF
. | TRBJ1-5 | TRBD1 | TRBV2 | TGTGCCAGCAGTGGGACAGGGAATCAGCCCCAGCATTTT | CASSGTGNQPQHF
. | TRBJ2-7 | . | TRBV30 | TGTGCCTGTCGGCCCTCCGTCCGGGTCGAAGGCTACGAGCAGTACTTC | CACRPSVRVEGYEQYF
. | TRBJ2-7 | . | TRBV28 | TGTGCCAGCAGTTTATCGGCAGGGGTCCACGAGCAGTACTTC | CASSLSAGVHEQYF
. | TRBJ1-3 | . | TRBV7-8 | TGTGCCAGCAGCTTAGCGCTGGGCAGGCGCGCCTCTGGAAACACCATATATTTT | CASSLALGRRASGNTIYF
. | TRBJ2-5 | . | TRBV5-1 | TGCGCCAGCAGCTTAGGCGGGCGGGGAGAGACCCAGTACTTC | CASSLGGRGETQYF
. | TRBJ2-7 | . | TRBV2 | TGTGCCAGCAGTGAAGCGAGGGTTTCCTACGAGCAGTACTTC | CASSEARVSYEQYF
. | TRBJ2-1 | . | TRBV21-1 | TGTGCCAGCAGCAAAGCTTTGGGGCGGGAGGGAAATGAGCAGTTCTTC | CASSKALGREGNEQFF
once | TRBJ2-7 | . | TRBV7-6 | TGTGCCAGCAGCTTAGACCCGGGGTACGAGCAGTACTTC | CASSLDPGYEQYF